This TCR beta chain is from a study of post-analysis software for immune sequencing data. With respect to this clonotype: Its antigen is currently unknown.

General study findings and limits: Comparison with controls showed significantly lower normalized Chao1 diversity in multiple sclerosis patients.

TCR beta cDNA libraries included unique molecular identifiers. Yield was around 500,000 cDNA molecules from 1 to 10 million T cells. MiXCR, applied by TCRdb to the PCR reads, yields one record per CDR3 protein. The sample lists about 160,000 distinct CDR3 sequences, about 34% seen once, with 25% to 35% in the top ten. Sample: blood, taken after autologous hematopoietic stem cell transplantation. The sequence was obtained from a girl under 18 with multiple sclerosis.

CDR3: CATTTASTYEQYF. The CDR3 bases are TGTGCCACCACGACAGCCTCCACCTACGAGCAGTACTTC. The gene calls are TRBV2 and TRBJ2-7; a possible D gene is TRBD1 (5 bases). Trimming took 10 bases from V and 2 from J, leaving 15 bases between them. Germline CDR1 SNHLY, CDR2 FYNNEI. There are 13 residues in the CDR3. Combining the CDR3 with reference TRBV2 and TRBJ2-7 gives the whole variable domain EPEVTQTPSHQVTQMGQEVILRCVPISNHLYFYWYRQILGQKVEFLVSFYNNEISEKSEIFDDQFSVERPDGSNFTLKIRSTKLEDSAMYFCATTTASTYEQYFGPGTRLTVT.